One sample yielded the 8 T cell receptor beta chains listed below, sequenced in a study of T cell responses to AZD1222 COVID-19 vaccine. The protocol was immunoSEQ multiplex PCR, while the TCRdb copy is restricted to in-frame clones and leaves out a portion. The sample includes around 150,000 clones, approximately 92% of them seen just once. The specimen was peripheral blood, collected 28 days after the second AZD1222 dose. These receptors were taken from an adult who received the AZD1222 COVID-19 vaccine.

V usage is TRBV11-2 and J usage is TRBJ1-1; D ambiguous. Per germline, CDR1 SGHAT and CDR2 FQNNGV. The V and J ends lost 1 base and 3 bases respectively, with 6 bases between them. The CDR3 covers 13 residues. This chain's CDR3 is CASSLVKDTEAFF. The CDR3, as DNA: TGTGCCAGCAGCTTAGTTAAGGACACTGAAGCTTTCTTT.

The V call is TRBV7-9, the J call TRBJ2-3, with 8 bases identical to TRBD2. The junction had 8 bases not matched to a gene; V was cut back by 0 bases and J by 0 bases. CDR1 is SEHNR and CDR2 is FQNEAQ in the germline V gene (reference sequence). CDR3 length equals 18 residues. The CDR3 DNA sequence: TGTGCCAGCAGCTTAGCGCTTAGTAGCGGGGATAGCACAGATACGCAGTATTTT. Residues: CASSLALSSGDSTDTQYF.

The V call is TRBV4-1, the J call TRBJ1-2, with D possibly being TRBD1 (5 bases). The CDR3 covers 15 residues. V lost 2 bases and J lost 2, with 12 bases in between. Germline loops: CDR1 MGHRA, CDR2 YSYEKL. CDR3 bases: TGCGCCAGCAGCCAACTGGGACCAGTAAACTATGGCTACACCTTC. As protein: CASSQLGPVNYGYTF.

The V gene is TRBV7-9, the J gene TRBJ1-1, with 8 bases fitting TRBD1. In germline, CDR1 is SEHNR, CDR2 FQNEAQ (reference sequence). Losses at the gene ends were 6 bases for V and 4 bases for J; bases not matched to a gene: 7. The CDR3 has 14 residues. The CDR3 sequence: CASRSQGAGTEAFF. DNA for the CDR3: TGTGCCAGCAGGTCTCAGGGGGCTGGCACTGAAGCTTTCTTT.

This clone has more than one count but fewer than ten. This chain uses TRBV19 with TRBJ2-7; D may be TRBD1 (7 bases). CDR1 LNHDA and CDR2 SQIVND come from the germline V gene (reference sequence). This CDR3 is built from 15 residues. Trimming pared 5 bases from V and 2 bases from J, leaving 16 bases between. In DNA form, the CDR3 reads TGTGCCAGTAGTCAAGGGGCAGGGGGGCCCTACGAGCAGTACTTC. As protein: CASSQGAGGPYEQYF.

The chain employs TRBV12-3 or TRBV12-4 and TRBJ1-2, with a possible D match to TRBD1 (5 bases). Trimming shortened V by 3 bases and J by 3 bases, and 8 bases separated the two germline ends. There are 13 residues in the CDR3. CDR3 sequence: CASSFGGYYGYTF. The CDR3 nucleotides read TGTGCCAGCAGTTTTGGGGGGTACTATGGCTACACCTTC.

The chain combines TRBV27 with TRBJ2-1; D not resolved. The CDR3 length is 13 residues. Germline CDR1 reads MNHEY; CDR2 reads SMNVEV (reference sequence). The V gene lost 2 bases and the J gene lost 11 bases, with 13 bases spanning the gap. CDR3 protein: CASSLPLDGKQFF. The CDR3 nucleotides read TGTGCCAGCAGTTTACCCCTAGATGGTAAGCAGTTCTTC.

The chain is built from TRBV24-1 and TRBJ1-4; 8 nucleotides agree with TRBD1. Germline V gene data show CDR1 as KGHDR and CDR2 as SFDVKD. V lost 2 bases and J lost 8; bases outside the gene matches: 6. The CDR3 is made up of 15 amino acids. DNA of the CDR3: TGTGCCACCAGTGATTCCGGACAGGGTGGAGAAAAACTGTTTTTT. Residues: CATSDSGQGGEKLFF.